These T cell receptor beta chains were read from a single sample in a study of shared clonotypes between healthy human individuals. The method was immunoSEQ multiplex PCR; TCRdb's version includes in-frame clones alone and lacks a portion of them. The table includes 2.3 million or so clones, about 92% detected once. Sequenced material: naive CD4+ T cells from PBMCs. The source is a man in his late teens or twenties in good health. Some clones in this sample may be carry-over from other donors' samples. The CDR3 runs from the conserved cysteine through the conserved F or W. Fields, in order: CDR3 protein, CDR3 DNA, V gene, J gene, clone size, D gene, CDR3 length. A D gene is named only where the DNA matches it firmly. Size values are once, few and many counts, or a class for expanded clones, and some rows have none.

CDR3aa: CSAGQTNTEAFF
CDR3nt: TGCAGCGCAGGACAGACGAACACTGAAGCTTTCTTT
v_gene: TRBV29-1
j_gene: TRBJ1-1
abundance: few
d_gene: .
len: 12

CDR3aa: CASSFSGTDYEQYF
CDR3nt: TGTGCCAGCAGCTTTTCTGGGACCGACTACGAGCAGTACTTC
v_gene: TRBV7-2
j_gene: TRBJ2-7
abundance: .
d_gene: .
len: 14

CDR3aa: CASSLSGIAEAFF
CDR3nt: TGTGCCAGCAGCTTATCTGGGATCGCTGAAGCTTTCTTT
v_gene: TRBV7-2
j_gene: TRBJ1-1
abundance: .
d_gene: .
len: 13

CDR3aa: CASSHTPPGRGTYNEQFF
CDR3nt: TGTGCCAGCAGCCACACACCGCCTGGGCGCGGCACATACAATGAGCAGTTCTTC
v_gene: TRBV14
j_gene: TRBJ2-1
abundance: .
d_gene: .
len: 18

CDR3aa: CASSQTGRVAGELFF
CDR3nt: TGTGCCAGCAGCCAAACAGGGAGGGTAGCCGGGGAGCTGTTTTTT
v_gene: TRBV27
j_gene: TRBJ2-2
abundance: .
d_gene: .
len: 15

CDR3aa: CASSRDGLVVYEQYF
CDR3nt: TGTGCCAGCAGCAGAGACGGGCTGGTAGTCTACGAGCAGTACTTC
v_gene: TRBV11-2
j_gene: TRBJ2-7
abundance: .
d_gene: .
len: 15

CDR3aa: CASSPILAGHTDTQYF
CDR3nt: TGTGCCAGCAGTCCCATACTAGCGGGCCACACAGATACGCAGTATTTT
v_gene: TRBV28
j_gene: TRBJ2-3
abundance: .
d_gene: TRBD2
len: 16

CDR3aa: CASSQVRASGYNEQFF
CDR3nt: TGCGCCAGCAGCCAAGTTAGGGCTAGCGGATACAATGAGCAGTTCTTC
v_gene: TRBV4-1
j_gene: TRBJ2-1
abundance: .
d_gene: TRBD2
len: 16

CDR3aa: CASSLLPTGFYEQYF
CDR3nt: TGCGCCAGCAGCCTGTTACCAACAGGGTTCTACGAGCAGTACTTC
v_gene: TRBV4-1
j_gene: TRBJ2-7
abundance: .
d_gene: .
len: 15

CDR3aa: CASSGGQAFGGYTF
CDR3nt: TGTGCCAGCAGTGGAGGCCAGGCCTTCGGGGGCTACACCTTC
v_gene: TRBV2
j_gene: TRBJ1-2
abundance: once
d_gene: .
len: 14

CDR3aa: CASSLVGGGSSYNEQFF
CDR3nt: TGCGCCAGCAGCTTGGTGGGGGGTGGAAGCTCCTACAATGAGCAGTTCTTC
v_gene: TRBV5-1
j_gene: TRBJ2-1
abundance: .
d_gene: .
len: 17

CDR3aa: CASRQGPYEQYF
CDR3nt: TGCGCCAGCAGACAGGGGCCCTACGAGCAGTACTTC
v_gene: TRBV5-1
j_gene: TRBJ2-7
abundance: .
d_gene: TRBD1
len: 12

CDR3aa: CASITKPGGQSYEQYF
CDR3nt: TGTGCCAGTATCACAAAGCCAGGGGGGCAGTCCTACGAGCAGTACTTC
v_gene: TRBV19
j_gene: TRBJ2-7
abundance: .
d_gene: .
len: 16

CDR3aa: CASSYSIQENTEAFF
CDR3nt: TGTGCCAGCAGTTACTCGATCCAGGAGAACACTGAAGCTTTCTTT
v_gene: TRBV6-5
j_gene: TRBJ1-1
abundance: .
d_gene: .
len: 15

CDR3aa: CASRSDRVGTEAFF
CDR3nt: TGTGCCAGCAGAAGCGACAGGGTTGGTACTGAAGCTTTCTTT
v_gene: TRBV6-4
j_gene: TRBJ1-1
abundance: .
d_gene: TRBD1
len: 14

CDR3aa: CASTQHNQPQHF
CDR3nt: TGTGCCAGCACCCAACACAATCAGCCCCAGCATTTT
v_gene: TRBV28
j_gene: TRBJ1-5
abundance: .
d_gene: .
len: 12

CDR3aa: CASSKRSEQYF
CDR3nt: TGTGCCAGCAGTAAACGGTCTGAGCAGTACTTC
v_gene: TRBV28
j_gene: TRBJ2-7
abundance: .
d_gene: .
len: 11

CDR3aa: CASSQEPNYPYEQYF
CDR3nt: TGCGCCAGCAGCCAAGAACCCAATTACCCCTACGAGCAGTACTTC
v_gene: TRBV4-3
j_gene: TRBJ2-7
abundance: .
d_gene: .
len: 15

CDR3aa: CASSLPLNTIYF
CDR3nt: TGTGCCAGCAGCTTACCCCTGAACACCATATATTTT
v_gene: TRBV7-9
j_gene: TRBJ1-3
abundance: .
d_gene: .
len: 12

CDR3aa: CASSASGTGLYEQYF
CDR3nt: TGTGCCAGCAGCGCATCCGGGACAGGGCTCTACGAGCAGTACTTC
v_gene: TRBV9
j_gene: TRBJ2-7
abundance: .
d_gene: TRBD1
len: 15

CDR3aa: CASSRGGSSYNEQFF
CDR3nt: TGTGCCAGCAGCCGAGGGGGTAGCTCCTACAATGAGCAGTTCTTC
v_gene: TRBV11-2
j_gene: TRBJ2-1
abundance: once
d_gene: .
len: 15

CDR3aa: CASKGPYEQYF
CDR3nt: TGCGCCAGCAAGGGCCCCTACGAGCAGTACTTC
v_gene: TRBV10-2
j_gene: TRBJ2-7
abundance: .
d_gene: .
len: 11

CDR3aa: CASSRLAGGRTNRSNEQFF
CDR3nt: TGTGCCAGCAGCCGCCTAGCCGGCGGGAGGACGAATCGGAGCAATGAGCAGTTCTTC
v_gene: TRBV7-9
j_gene: TRBJ2-1
abundance: .
d_gene: TRBD2
len: 19

CDR3aa: CASSQVGGQGWNEQFF
CDR3nt: TGCGCCAGCAGCCAAGTCGGTGGGCAGGGCTGGAATGAGCAGTTCTTC
v_gene: TRBV4-3
j_gene: TRBJ2-1
abundance: .
d_gene: .
len: 16

CDR3aa: CASSWATTNEKLFF
CDR3nt: TGCGCCAGCAGCTGGGCTACAACTAATGAAAAACTGTTTTTT
v_gene: TRBV5-1
j_gene: TRBJ1-4
abundance: .
d_gene: .
len: 14

CDR3aa: CASSLMPGLAGSRYEQYF
CDR3nt: TGTGCCAGCAGTTTAATGCCAGGACTAGCGGGATCCCGTTACGAGCAGTACTTC
v_gene: TRBV28
j_gene: TRBJ2-7
abundance: .
d_gene: TRBD2
len: 18

CDR3aa: CASSSRGTSETGELFF
CDR3nt: TGTGCCAGCAGTAGCCGGGGGACTAGCGAAACCGGGGAGCTGTTTTTT
v_gene: TRBV6-6
j_gene: TRBJ2-2
abundance: .
d_gene: TRBD2
len: 16